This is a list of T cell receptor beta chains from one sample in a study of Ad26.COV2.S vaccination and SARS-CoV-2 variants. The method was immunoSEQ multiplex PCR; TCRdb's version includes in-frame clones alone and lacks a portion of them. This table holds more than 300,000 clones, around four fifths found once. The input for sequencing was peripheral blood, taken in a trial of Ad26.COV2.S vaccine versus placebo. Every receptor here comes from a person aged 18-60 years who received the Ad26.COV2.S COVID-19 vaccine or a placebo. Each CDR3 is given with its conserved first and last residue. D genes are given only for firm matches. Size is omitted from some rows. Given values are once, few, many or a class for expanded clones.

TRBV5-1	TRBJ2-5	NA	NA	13	CASSFGSAMAQYF	TGCGCCAGCAGCTTTGGGTCAGCGATGGCCCAGTACTTC
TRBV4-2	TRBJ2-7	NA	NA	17	CASSQVSGAETLYEQYF	TGTGCCAGCAGCCAAGTCAGTGGGGCGGAGACCCTCTACGAGCAGTACTTC
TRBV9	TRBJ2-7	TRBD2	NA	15	CASSVYSGGAYEQYF	TGTGCCAGCAGCGTCTATAGCGGGGGGGCCTACGAGCAGTACTTC
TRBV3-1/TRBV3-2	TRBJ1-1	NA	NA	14	CASSRRGSDTEAFF	TGTGCCAGCAGCCGGCGGGGGAGTGACACTGAAGCTTTCTTT
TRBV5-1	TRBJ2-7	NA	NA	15	CASSFDTGSSYEQYF	TGCGCCAGCAGCTTCGATACAGGGAGCTCCTACGAGCAGTACTTC
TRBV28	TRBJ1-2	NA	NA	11	CASSLLGGYTF	TGTGCCAGCAGTTTATTGGGGGGCTACACCTTC
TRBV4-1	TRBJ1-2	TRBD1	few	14	CASSREDRAYGYTF	TGCGCCAGCAGCCGGGAAGACAGGGCCTATGGCTACACCTTC
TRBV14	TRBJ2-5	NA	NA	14	CASSQVLDGGTQYF	TGTGCCAGCAGCCAAGTCCTCGACGGGGGGACCCAGTACTTC
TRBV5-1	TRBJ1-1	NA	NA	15	CASSPLTEMNTEAFF	TGCGCCAGCAGCCCCCTGACAGAGATGAACACTGAAGCTTTCTTT
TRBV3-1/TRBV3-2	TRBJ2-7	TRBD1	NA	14	CASSPTGGVDEQYF	TGTGCCAGCAGCCCAACAGGGGGCGTGGACGAGCAGTACTTC
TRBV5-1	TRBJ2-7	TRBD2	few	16	CASSLEVLAASYEQYF	TGCGCCAGCAGCTTGGAAGTCCTAGCGGCTTCCTACGAGCAGTACTTC
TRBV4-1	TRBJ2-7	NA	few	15	CASSQDPGQTYEQYF	TGCGCCAGCAGCCAGGATCCGGGACAAACCTACGAGCAGTACTTC
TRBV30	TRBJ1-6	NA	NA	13	CAWRDGANSPLHF	TGTGCCTGGAGAGACGGAGCTAATTCACCCCTCCACTTT
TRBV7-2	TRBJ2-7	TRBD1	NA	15	CASSFTGTETYEQYF	TGTGCCAGCAGCTTCACCGGGACAGAGACCTACGAGCAGTACTTC
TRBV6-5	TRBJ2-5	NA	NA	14	CASSYSGSQETQYF	TGTGCCAGCAGTTACTCGGGCAGCCAAGAGACCCAGTACTTC
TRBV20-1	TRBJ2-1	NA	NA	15	CSASLQGTFYNEQFF	TGCAGTGCTAGTCTCCAGGGGACCTTCTACAATGAGCAGTTCTTC
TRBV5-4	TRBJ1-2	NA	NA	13	CASSPDSNYGYTF	TGTGCCAGCAGCCCCGACAGTAACTATGGCTACACCTTC
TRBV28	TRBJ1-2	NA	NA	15	CASSLTVRAEAGYTF	TGTGCCAGCAGTTTAACGGTTAGGGCAGAGGCTGGCTACACCTTC
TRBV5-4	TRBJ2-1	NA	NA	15	CASSLGGKDYNEQFF	TGTGCCAGCAGCTTGGGAGGGAAAGACTACAATGAGCAGTTCTTC
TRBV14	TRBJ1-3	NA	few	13	CASSLFHGNTIYF	TGTGCCAGCAGCCTCTTCCACGGAAACACCATATATTTT
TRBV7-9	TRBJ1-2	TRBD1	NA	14	CASTNRGQLYGYTF	TGTGCCAGCACCAATAGGGGACAGCTCTATGGCTACACCTTC
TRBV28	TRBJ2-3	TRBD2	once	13	CASSLPSGGPCYF	TGTGCCAGCAGTTTACCTAGCGGGGGGCCTTGCTATTTT
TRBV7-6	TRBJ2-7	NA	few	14	CASSLAGQTYEQYF	TGTGCCAGCAGCTTAGCGGGGCAGACCTACGAGCAGTACTTC
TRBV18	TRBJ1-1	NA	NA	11	CASSDRREAFF	TGTGCCAGCTCCGATAGGAGAGAAGCTTTCTTT
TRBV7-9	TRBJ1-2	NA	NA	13	CASSHDTPYGYTF	TGTGCCAGCAGTCATGACACCCCCTATGGCTACACCTTC
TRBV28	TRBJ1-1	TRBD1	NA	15	CASSSARLQGSEAFF	TGTGCCAGCAGTTCCGCTCGCTTACAGGGGAGTGAAGCTTTCTTT
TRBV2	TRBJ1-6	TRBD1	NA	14	CASSVWDSNSPLHF	TGTGCCAGCAGTGTTTGGGACAGCAATTCACCCCTCCACTTT
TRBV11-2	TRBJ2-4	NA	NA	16	CASSLFGGLAKNIQYF	TGTGCCAGCAGCTTATTTGGGGGGCTAGCCAAAAACATTCAGTACTTC
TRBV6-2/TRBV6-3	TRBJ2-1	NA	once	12	CASSVWGTMQFF	TGTGCCAGCAGTGTCTGGGGGACAATGCAGTTCTTC
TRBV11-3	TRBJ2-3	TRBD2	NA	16	CASSPPSGGPTDTQYF	TGTGCCAGCAGCCCTCCCAGCGGGGGGCCTACCGATACGCAGTATTTT
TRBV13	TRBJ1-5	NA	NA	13	CASSFGGWQPQHF	TGTGCCAGCAGCTTCGGGGGATGGCAGCCCCAGCATTTT
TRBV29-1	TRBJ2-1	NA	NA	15	CSVVSGGEKYNEQFF	TGCAGCGTTGTTTCCGGGGGTGAAAAATACAATGAGCAGTTCTTC
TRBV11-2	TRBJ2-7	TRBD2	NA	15	CASSPSGVPSYEQYF	TGTGCCAGCAGCCCTAGCGGGGTGCCTTCCTACGAGCAGTACTTC
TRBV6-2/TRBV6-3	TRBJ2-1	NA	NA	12	CASSPSRNEQFF	TGTGCCAGCAGTCCGTCACGCAATGAGCAGTTCTTC
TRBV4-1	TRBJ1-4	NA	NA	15	CASSQDPGPNEKLFF	TGCGCCAGCAGCCAAGATCCGGGACCTAATGAAAAACTGTTTTTT
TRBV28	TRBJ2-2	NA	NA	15	CASSLFRGGTGELFF	TGTGCCAGCAGTTTATTCAGGGGTGGCACCGGGGAGCTGTTTTTT